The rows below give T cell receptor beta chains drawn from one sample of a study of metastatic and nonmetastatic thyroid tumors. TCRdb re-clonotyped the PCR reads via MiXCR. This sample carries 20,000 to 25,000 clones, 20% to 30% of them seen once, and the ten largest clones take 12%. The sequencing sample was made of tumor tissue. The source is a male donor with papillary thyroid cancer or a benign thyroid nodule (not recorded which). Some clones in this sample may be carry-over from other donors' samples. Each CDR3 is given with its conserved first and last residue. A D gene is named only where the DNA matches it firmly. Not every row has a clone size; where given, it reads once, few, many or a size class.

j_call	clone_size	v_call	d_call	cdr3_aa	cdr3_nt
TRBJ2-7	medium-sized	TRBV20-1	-	CSASHFDSIGSYEQYF	TGCAGTGCTTCTCATTTCGACTCCATTGGCTCCTACGAGCAGTACTTC
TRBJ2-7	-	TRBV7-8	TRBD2	CASSLDRVRDYDQYF	TGTGCCAGCAGCTTAGATCGGGTCAGGGACTACGATCAATACTTC
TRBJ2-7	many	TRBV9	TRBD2	CASSPFSGGGAYEQYF	TGTGCCAGCAGCCCCTTTAGCGGGGGGGGGGCCTACGAGCAGTACTTC
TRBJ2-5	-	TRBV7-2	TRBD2	CASSLVGTSGIGTQYF	TGTGCCAGCAGCTTAGTAGGTACTAGCGGTATCGGGACCCAGTACTTC
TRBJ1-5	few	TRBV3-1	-	CASSQVLSPNQPQHF	TGTGCCAGCAGCCAAGTTCTATCTCCCAATCAGCCCCAGCATTTT
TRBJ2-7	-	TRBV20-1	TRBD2	CSALQPGVAGGEQYF	TGCAGTGCACTTCAACCGGGAGTAGCGGGAGGCGAGCAGTACTTC
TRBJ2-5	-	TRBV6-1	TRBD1	CASSLFPGQMYQETQYF	TGTGCCAGCAGCCTCTTCCCGGGACAGATGTACCAAGAGACCCAGTACTTC
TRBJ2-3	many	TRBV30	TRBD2	CAWGSGDTDTQYF	TGTGCCTGGGGTAGCGGGGATACAGATACGCAGTATTTT
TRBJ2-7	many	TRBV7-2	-	CASSDSHSYEQYF	TGTGCCAGCTCTGATAGCCACTCCTACGAGCAGTACTTC
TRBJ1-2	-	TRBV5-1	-	CASSIGTPNYGYTF	TGCGCCAGCAGCATCGGGACTCCCAACTATGGCTACACCTTC
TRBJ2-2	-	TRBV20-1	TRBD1	CSARLDRGITNTGELFF	TGCAGTGCTAGATTGGACAGGGGGATTACGAACACCGGGGAGCTGTTTTTT
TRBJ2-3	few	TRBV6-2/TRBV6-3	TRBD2	CASSYPRGLATSTDTKYF	TGTGCAAGCAGTTACCCTCGCGGACTAGCAACTAGCACAGATACGAAGTATTTT
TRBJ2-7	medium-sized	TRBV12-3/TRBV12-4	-	CASSQDLGRNEQYF	TGTGCCAGCAGTCAAGACCTTGGACGGAACGAGCAGTACTTC
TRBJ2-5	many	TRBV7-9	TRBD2	CASSLGLAGETQYF	TGTGCCAGCAGCTTAGGACTAGCGGGAGAGACCCAGTACTTC
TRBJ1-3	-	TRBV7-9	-	CASSSTLSGNTIYF	TGTGCCAGCAGTTCAACACTGTCTGGAAACACCATATATTTT
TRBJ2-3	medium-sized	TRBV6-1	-	CASRSEFLRDTQYF	TGTGCCAGCAGGTCCGAGTTCCTAAGGGATACGCAGTATTTT
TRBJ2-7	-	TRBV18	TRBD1	CASSTRLGTGGGEQYF	TGTGCCAGCTCAACCAGATTAGGGACAGGGGGCGGCGAGCAGTACTTC
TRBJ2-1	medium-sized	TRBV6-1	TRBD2	CASRSGTREGEQFF	TGTGCCAGCAGATCCGGGACTAGGGAGGGCGAGCAGTTCTTC
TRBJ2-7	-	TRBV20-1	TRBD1	CSAAYRGRYEQYF	TGCAGTGCAGCCTACAGGGGTCGCTACGAGCAGTACTTC
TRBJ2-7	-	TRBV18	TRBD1	CAISRDRDLHEHYF	TGTGCCATCTCACGGGACAGGGATTTACACGAGCATTACTTC
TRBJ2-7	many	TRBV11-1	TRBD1	CASSQEPGQGLYEQYF	TGTGCCAGCAGCCAAGAACCGGGACAGGGACTATACGAGCAGTACTTC
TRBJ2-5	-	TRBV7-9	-	CASSPTVGETQYF	TGTGCCAGCAGCCCTACAGTGGGAGAGACCCAGTACTTC
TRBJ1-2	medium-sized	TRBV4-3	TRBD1	CASSLGQSSNYGYTF	TGCGCCAGCAGCCTGGGACAGTCCTCTAACTATGGCTACACCTTC
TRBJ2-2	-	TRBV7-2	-	CASSLGGAGELFF	TGTGCCAGCAGCTTAGGAGGGGCCGGGGAGCTGTTTTTT
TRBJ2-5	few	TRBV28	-	CASKRGRAGETQYF	TGTGCCAGCAAAAGGGGGAGGGCCGGTGAGACACAGTACTTC
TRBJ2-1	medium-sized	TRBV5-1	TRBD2	CASSSGLAGWEQFF	TGCGCCAGCAGCTCCGGACTAGCGGGATGGGAGCAGTTCTTC
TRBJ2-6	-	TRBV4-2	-	CASSQGGSGANVLTF	TGTGCCAGCAGCCAAGGGGGCTCTGGGGCCAACGTCCTGACTTTC
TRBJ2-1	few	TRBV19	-	CASSLEVMSYNEQFF	TGTGCCAGTAGTTTGGAGGTTATGTCCTACAATGAGCAGTTCTTC